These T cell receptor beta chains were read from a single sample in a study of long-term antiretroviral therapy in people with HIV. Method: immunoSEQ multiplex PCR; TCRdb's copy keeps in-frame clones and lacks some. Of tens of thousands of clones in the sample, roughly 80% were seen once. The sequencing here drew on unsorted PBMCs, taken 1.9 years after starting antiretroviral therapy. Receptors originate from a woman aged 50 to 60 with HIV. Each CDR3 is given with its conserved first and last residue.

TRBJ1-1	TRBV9	CASSVDGTGMVAFF
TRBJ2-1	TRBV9	CASSVGASGGANNEQFF
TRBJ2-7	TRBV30	CAWHSGQGPYEQYF
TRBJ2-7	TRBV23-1	CASSRERGGEQYF
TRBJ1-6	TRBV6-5	CASSYALTNSPLHF
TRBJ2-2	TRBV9	CASSVGLAGGMNTGELFF
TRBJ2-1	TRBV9	CASSLTRGASFTEQFF
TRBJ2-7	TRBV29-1	CSVGTSYEQYF
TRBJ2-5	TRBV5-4	CASSLLGHAQETQYF
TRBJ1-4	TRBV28	CASSKQQTNEKLFF
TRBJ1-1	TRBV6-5	CASMRTFAEAFF
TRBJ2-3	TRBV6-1	CASRLAGGTDTQYF
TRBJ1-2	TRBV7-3	CASSLKPGHYGYTF
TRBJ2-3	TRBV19	CASSMRGFVSDTQYF
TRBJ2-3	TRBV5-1	CASRQSGGATDTQYF
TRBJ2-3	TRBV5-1	CASSLNRVADTQYF
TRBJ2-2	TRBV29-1	CSVEGGLDTGELFF
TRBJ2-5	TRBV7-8	CASSGQGALGETQYF
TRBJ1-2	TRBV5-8	CASSLRQSADYGYTF
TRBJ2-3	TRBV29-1	CSVAGLATDTQYF
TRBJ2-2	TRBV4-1	CASSQSRVPSSTGELFF
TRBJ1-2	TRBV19	CASNPEGVDGYTF
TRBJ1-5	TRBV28	CASSLGQALNQPQHF
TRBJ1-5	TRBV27	CASSLTGYSNQPQHF
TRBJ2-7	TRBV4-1	CASSQAARRGDEQYF
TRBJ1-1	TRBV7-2	CASKGQENTEAFF
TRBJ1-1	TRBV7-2	CASTFEQNTEAFF
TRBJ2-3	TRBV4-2	CASSQDRGGHTDTQYF
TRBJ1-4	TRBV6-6	CASSYEPASGNEKLFF
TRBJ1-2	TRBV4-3	CASSQDLIGGFYTF
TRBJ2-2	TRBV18	CASSPDRNTGELFF
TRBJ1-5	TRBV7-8	CASSHRTGGDLQPQHF
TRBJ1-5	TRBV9	CASGINQSQHF
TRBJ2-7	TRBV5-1	CASSKGGSSYEQYF
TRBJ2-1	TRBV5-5	CASSPDADSYNEQFF
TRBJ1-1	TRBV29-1	CSVVSGERIEAFF
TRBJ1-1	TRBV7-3	CASSLTAVGSTEAFF
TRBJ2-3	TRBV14	CASSQEAGGPGDTQYF
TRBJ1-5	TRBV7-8	CASSLVAGQPQHF